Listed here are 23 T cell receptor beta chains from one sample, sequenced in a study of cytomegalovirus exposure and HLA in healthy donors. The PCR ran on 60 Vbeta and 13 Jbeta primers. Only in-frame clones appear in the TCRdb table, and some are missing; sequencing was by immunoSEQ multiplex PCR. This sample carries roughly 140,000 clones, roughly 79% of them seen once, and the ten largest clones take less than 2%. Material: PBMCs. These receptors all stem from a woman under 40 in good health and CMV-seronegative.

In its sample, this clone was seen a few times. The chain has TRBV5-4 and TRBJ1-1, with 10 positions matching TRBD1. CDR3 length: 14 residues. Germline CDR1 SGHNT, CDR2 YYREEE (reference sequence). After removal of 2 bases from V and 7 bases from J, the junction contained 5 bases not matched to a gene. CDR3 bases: TGTGCCAGCAGCTTAACCGGGACAGGGGTTGAAGCTTTCTTT. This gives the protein CASSLTGTGVEAFF.

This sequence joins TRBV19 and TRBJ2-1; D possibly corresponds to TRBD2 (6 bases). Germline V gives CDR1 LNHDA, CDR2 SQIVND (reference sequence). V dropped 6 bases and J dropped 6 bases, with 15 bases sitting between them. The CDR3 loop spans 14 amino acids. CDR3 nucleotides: TGTGCCAGTAGGAGGGAGGCAGGTCGCAATGAGCAGTTCTTC. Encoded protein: CASRREAGRNEQFF.

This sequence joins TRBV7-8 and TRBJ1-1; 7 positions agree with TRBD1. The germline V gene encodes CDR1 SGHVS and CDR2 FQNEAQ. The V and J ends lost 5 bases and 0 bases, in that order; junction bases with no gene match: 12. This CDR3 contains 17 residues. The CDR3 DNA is TGTGCCAGCAGCGACGGGACAGATTTTCTAATGAACACTGAAGCTTTCTTT. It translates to CASSDGTDFLMNTEAFF.

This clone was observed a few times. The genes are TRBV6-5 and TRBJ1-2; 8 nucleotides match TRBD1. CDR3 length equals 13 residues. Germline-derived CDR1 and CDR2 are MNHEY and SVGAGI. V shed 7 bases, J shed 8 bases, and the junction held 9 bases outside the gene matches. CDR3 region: CASTPQGAEGYTF. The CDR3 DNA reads TGTGCCAGCACGCCTCAGGGGGCGGAGGGCTACACCTTC.

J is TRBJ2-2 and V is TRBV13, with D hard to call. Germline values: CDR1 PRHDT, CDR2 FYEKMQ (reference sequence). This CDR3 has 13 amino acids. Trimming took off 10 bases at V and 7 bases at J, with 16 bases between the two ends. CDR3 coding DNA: TGTGCCACCGCTTACGGGTCTCACGGGGAGCTGTTTTTT. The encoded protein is CATAYGSHGELFF.

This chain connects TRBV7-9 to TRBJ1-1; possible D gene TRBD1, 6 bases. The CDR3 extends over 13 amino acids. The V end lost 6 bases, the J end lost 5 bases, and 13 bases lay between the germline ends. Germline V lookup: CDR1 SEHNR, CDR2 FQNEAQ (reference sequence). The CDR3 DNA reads TGTGCCAGCAGACCAGGGGTTTTTACTGAAGCTTTCTTT. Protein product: CASRPGVFTEAFF. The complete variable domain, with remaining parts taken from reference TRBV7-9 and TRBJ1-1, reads DTGVSQNPRHKITKRGQNVTFRCDPISEHNRLYWYRQTLGQGPEFLTYFQNEAQLEKSRLLSDRFSAERPKGSFSTLEIQRTEQGDSAMYLCASRPGVFTEAFFGQGTRLTVV.

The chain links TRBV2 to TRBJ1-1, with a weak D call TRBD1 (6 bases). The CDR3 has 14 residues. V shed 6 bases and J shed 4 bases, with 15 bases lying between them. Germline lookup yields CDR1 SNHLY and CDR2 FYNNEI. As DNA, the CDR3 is TGTGCCAGCAGAGAACAGGGCCCGAGCACTGAAGCTTTCTTT. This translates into CASREQGPSTEAFF.

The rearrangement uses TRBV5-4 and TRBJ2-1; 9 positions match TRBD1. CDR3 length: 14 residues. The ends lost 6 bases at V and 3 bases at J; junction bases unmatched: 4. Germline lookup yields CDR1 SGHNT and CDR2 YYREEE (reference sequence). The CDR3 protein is CASTPGQGYNEQFF. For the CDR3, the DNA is TGTGCCAGCACCCCGGGACAGGGCTACAATGAGCAGTTCTTC.

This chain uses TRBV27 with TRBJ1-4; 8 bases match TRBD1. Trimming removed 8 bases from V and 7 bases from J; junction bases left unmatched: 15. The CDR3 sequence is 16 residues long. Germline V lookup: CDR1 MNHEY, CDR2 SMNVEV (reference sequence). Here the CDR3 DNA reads TGTGCCAGCCGATCAAACCGACAGGGGCTGGCTGAAAAACTGTTTTTT. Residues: CASRSNRQGLAEKLFF.

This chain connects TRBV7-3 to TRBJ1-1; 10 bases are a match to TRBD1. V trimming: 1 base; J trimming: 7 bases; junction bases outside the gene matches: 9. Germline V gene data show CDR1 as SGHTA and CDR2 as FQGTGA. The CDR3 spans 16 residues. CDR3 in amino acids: CASSLRGGTGVDEAFF. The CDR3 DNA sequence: TGTGCCAGCAGCTTAAGGGGCGGGACAGGGGTGGATGAAGCTTTCTTT.

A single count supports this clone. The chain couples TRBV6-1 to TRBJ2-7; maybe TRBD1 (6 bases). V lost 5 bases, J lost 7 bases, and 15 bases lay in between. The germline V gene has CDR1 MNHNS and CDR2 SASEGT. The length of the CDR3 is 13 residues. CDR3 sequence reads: CASSQQGIGEQYF. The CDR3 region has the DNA TGTGCCAGCAGTCAACAGGGAATCGGAGAGCAGTACTTC.

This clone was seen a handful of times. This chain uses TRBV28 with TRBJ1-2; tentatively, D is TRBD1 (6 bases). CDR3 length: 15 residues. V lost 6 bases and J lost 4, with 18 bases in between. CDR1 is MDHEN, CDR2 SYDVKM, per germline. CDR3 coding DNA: TGTGCCAGCAGCTCCTTGGGAGGGGGTGGCTATGGCTACACCTTC. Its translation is CASSSLGGGGYGYTF.

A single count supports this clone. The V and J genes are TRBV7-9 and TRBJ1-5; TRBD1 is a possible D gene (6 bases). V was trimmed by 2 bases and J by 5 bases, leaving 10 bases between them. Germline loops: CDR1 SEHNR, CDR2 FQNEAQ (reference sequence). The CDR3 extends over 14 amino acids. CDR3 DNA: TGTGCCAGCAGCTTACACAGGGACGATCAGCCCCAGCATTTT. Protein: CASSLHRDDQPQHF.

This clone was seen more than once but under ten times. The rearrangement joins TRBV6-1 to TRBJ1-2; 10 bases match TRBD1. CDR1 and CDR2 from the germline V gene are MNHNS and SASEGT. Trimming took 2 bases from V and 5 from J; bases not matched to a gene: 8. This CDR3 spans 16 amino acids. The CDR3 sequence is CASSEFRQGASYGYTF. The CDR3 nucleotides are TGTGCCAGCAGTGAATTCCGACAGGGGGCCTCTTATGGCTACACCTTC.

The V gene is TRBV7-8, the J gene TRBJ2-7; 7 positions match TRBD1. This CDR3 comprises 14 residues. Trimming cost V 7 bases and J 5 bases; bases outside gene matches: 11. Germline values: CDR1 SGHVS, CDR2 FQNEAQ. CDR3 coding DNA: TGTGCCAGCACCGAGGGGGCAGGGGGAAACGAGCAGTACTTC. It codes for CASTEGAGGNEQYF.

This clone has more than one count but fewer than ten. CDR3 region: CASSEPGGNTIYF. CDR3 bases: TGTGCCAGCAGTGAACCGGGGGGAAACACCATATATTTT. The genes are TRBV25-1 and TRBJ1-3; D unresolved. Trimming cost V 2 bases and J 4 bases, with 6 bases left between them. Germline CDR1 is MGHDK and CDR2 is SYGVNS. The CDR3 has 13 amino acids. Together with reference TRBV25-1 and TRBJ1-3, the CDR3 gives the full variable domain: EADIYQTPRYLVIGTGKKITLECSQTMGHDKMYWYQQDPGMELHLIHYSYGVNSTEKGDLSSESTVSRIRTEHFPLTLESARPSHTSQYLCASSEPGGNTIYFGEGSWLTVV.

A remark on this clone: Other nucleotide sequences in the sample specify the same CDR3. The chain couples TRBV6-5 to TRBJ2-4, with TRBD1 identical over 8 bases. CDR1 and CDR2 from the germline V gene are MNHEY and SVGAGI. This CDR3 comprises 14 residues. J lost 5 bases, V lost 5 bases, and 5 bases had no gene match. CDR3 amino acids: CASSRDRGENIQYF. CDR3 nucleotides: TGTGCCAGCAGTCGTGACAGGGGTGAAAACATTCAGTACTTC.

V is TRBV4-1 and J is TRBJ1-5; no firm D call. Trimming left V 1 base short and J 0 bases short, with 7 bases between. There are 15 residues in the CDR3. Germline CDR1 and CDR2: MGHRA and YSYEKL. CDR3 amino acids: CASSQGQDSNQPQHF. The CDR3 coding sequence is TGCGCCAGCAGCCAAGGGCAGGATAGCAATCAGCCCCAGCATTTT.

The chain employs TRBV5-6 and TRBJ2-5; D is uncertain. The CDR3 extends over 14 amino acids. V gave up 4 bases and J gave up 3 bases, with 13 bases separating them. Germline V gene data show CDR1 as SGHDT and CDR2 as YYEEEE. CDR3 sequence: CASSPVIQEETQYF. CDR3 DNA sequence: TGTGCCAGCAGCCCCGTTATCCAGGAAGAGACCCAGTACTTC.

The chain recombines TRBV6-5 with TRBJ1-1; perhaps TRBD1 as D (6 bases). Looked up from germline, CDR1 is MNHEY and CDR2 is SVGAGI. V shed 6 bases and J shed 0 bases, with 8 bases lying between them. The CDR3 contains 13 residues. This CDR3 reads CASSNRVNTEAFF. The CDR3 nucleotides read TGTGCCAGCAGCAACAGGGTGAACACTGAAGCTTTCTTT.

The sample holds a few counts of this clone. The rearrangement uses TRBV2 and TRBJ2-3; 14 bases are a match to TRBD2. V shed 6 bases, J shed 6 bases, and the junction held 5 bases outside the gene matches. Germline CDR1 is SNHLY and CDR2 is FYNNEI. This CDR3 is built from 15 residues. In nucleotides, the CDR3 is TGTGCCAGCAGCCCCAGACTAGCGGGGGGGGATACGCAGTATTTT. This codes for CASSPRLAGGDTQYF.

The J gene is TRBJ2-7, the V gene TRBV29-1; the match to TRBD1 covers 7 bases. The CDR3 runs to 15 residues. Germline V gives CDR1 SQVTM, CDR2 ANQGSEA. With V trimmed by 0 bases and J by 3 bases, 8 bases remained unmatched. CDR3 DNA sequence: TGCAGCGTTGAAGATCGACCAGGGGGAGACTACGAGCAGTACTTC. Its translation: CSVEDRPGGDYEQYF.

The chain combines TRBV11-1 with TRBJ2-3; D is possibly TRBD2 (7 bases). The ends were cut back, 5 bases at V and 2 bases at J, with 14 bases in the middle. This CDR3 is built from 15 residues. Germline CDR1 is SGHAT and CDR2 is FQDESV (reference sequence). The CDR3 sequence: CASSLRGGATDTQYF. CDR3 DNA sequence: TGTGCCAGCAGCCTAAGGGGGGGGGCCACAGATACGCAGTATTTT.